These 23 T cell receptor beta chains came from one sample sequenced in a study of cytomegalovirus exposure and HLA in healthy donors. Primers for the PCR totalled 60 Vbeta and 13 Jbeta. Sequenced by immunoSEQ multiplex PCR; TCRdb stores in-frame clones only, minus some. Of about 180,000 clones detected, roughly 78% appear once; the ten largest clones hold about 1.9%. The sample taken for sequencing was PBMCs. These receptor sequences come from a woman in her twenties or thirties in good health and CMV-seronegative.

The CDR3 sequence: CASSSAGGRGGDGYTF. Written as DNA, the CDR3 is TGTGCCAGCTCATCGGCCGGCGGCAGGGGCGGAGATGGCTACACCTTC. The rearrangement links TRBV18 to TRBJ1-2; D perhaps matches TRBD1 (6 bases). The V and J ends lost 5 bases and 6 bases respectively, with 22 bases between them. Germline V CDR1 and CDR2: KGHSH, LQKENI. The length of the CDR3 is 16 residues. Full variable domain (rest looked up from reference TRBV18 and TRBJ1-2): NAGVMQNPRHLVRRRGQEARLRCSPMKGHSHVYWYRQLPEEGLKFMVYLQKENIIDESGMPKERFSAEFPKEGPSILRIQQVVRGDSAAYFCASSSAGGRGGDGYTFGSGTRLTVV.

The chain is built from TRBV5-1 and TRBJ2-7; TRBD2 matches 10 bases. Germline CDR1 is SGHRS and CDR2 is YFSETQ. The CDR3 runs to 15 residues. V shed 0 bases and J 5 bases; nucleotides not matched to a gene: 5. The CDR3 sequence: CASSLGAGGIHEQYF. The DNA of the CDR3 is TGCGCCAGCAGCTTGGGAGCGGGGGGGATCCACGAGCAGTACTTC.

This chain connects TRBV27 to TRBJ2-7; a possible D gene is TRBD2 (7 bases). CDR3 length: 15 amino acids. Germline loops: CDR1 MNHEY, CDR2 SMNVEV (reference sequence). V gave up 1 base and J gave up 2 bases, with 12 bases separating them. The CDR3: CASSLYGGAPYEQYF. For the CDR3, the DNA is TGTGCCAGCAGTTTATATGGGGGGGCACCCTACGAGCAGTACTTC.

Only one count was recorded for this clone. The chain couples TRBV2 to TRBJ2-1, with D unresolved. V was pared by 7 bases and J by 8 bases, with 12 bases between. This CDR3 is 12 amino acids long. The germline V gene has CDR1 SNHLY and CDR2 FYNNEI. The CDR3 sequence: CASTTHRDEQFF. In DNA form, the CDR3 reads TGTGCCAGCACTACCCACCGGGATGAGCAGTTCTTC.

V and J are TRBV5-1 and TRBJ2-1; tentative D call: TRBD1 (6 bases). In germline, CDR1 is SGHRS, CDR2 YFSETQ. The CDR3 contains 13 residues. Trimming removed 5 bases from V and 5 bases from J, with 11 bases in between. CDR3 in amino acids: CASSTGQNNEQFF. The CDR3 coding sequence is TGCGCCAGCAGTACCGGACAGAACAATGAGCAGTTCTTC.

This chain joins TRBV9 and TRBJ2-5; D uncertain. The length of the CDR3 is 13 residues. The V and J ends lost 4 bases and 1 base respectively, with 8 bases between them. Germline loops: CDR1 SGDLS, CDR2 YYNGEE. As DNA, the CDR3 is TGTGCCAGCAGCCGGCGGCTCCAAGAGACCCAGTACTTC. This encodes CASSRRLQETQYF.

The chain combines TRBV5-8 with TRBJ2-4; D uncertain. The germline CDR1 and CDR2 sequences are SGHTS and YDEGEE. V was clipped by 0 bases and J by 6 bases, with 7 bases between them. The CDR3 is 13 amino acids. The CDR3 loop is CASSLGRLNIQYF. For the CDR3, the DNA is TGTGCCAGCAGCTTGGGCAGGTTAAACATTCAGTACTTC.

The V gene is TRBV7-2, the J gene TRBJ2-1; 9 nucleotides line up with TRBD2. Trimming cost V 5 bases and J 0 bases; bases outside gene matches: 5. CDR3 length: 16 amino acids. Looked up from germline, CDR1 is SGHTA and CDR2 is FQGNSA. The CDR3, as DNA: TGTGCCAGCAGCATGAGCGGGGGGAGCTCCTACAATGAGCAGTTCTTC. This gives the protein CASSMSGGSSYNEQFF.

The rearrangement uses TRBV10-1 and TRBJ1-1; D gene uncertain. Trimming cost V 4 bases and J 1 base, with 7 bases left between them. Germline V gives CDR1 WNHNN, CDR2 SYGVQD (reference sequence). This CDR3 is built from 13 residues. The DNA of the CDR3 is TGCGCCAGCAGTGGACGGAGGAACACTGAAGCTTTCTTT. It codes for CASSGRRNTEAFF.

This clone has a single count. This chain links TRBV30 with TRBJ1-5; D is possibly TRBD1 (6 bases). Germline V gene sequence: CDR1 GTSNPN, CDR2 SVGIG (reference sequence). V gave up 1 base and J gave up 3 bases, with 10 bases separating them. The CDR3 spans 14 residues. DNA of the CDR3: TGTGCCTGGAGTGCAGGGGCGAACAATCAGCCCCAGCATTTT. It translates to CAWSAGANNQPQHF.

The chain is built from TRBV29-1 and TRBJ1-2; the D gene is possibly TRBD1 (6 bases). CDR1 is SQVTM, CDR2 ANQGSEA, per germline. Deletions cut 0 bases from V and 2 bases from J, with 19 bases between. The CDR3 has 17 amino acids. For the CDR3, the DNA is TGCAGCGTTGAAGAAGGTGCCCCCGGGGGGGCCAACTATGGCTACACCTTC. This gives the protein CSVEEGAPGGANYGYTF. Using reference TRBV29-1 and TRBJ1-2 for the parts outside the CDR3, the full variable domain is SAVISQKPSRDICQRGTSLTIQCQVDSQVTMMFWYRQQPGQSLTLIATANQGSEATYESGFVIDKFPISRPNLTFSTLTVSNMSPEDSSIYLCSVEEGAPGGANYGYTFGSGTRLTVV.

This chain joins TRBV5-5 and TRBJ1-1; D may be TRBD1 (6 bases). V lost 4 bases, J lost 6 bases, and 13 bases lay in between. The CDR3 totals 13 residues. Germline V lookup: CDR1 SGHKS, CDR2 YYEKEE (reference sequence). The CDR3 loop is CASSRGGGAEAFF. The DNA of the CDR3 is TGTGCCAGCAGCCGTGGAGGGGGGGCTGAAGCTTTCTTT.

The CDR3 coding sequence is TGTGCCAGCAGCTCCCCGGGACAGGGGGTCGGCAATGAAAAACTGTTTTTT. Amino acid sequence: CASSSPGQGVGNEKLFF. This sequence joins TRBV7-2 and TRBJ1-4; TRBD1 matches at 11 bases. J gave up 5 bases and V 4 bases, and 9 bases lay outside the gene matches. This CDR3 contains 17 residues. The germline V gene encodes CDR1 SGHTA and CDR2 FQGNSA.

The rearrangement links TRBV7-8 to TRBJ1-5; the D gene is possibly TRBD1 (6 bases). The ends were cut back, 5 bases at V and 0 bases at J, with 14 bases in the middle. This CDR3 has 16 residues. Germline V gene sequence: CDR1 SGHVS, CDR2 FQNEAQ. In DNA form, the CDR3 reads TGTGCCAGCAGCGCCAAACAGGGATATAGCAATCAGCCCCAGCATTTT. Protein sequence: CASSAKQGYSNQPQHF.

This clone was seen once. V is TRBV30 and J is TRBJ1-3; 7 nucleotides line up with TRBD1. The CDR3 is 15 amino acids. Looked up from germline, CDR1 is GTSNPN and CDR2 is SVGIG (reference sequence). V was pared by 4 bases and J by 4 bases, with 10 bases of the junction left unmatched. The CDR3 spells CAWTSYGDRGNTIYF. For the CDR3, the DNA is TGTGCCTGGACATCGTACGGGGACAGAGGAAACACCATATATTTT.

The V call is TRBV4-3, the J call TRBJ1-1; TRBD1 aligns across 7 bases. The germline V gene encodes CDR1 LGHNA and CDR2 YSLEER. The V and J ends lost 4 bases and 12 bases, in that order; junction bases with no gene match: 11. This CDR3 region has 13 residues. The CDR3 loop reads CASSPVLQGTTFF. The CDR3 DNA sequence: TGCGCCAGCAGCCCGGTCTTACAGGGGACGACTTTCTTT.

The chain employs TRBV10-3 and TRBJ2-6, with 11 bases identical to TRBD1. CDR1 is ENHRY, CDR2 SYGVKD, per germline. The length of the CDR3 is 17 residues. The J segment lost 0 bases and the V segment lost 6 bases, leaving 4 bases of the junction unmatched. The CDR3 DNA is TGTGCCATCAGCCGGGACAGGGGGGCCTCTGGGGCCAACGTCCTGACTTTC. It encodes CAISRDRGASGANVLTF.

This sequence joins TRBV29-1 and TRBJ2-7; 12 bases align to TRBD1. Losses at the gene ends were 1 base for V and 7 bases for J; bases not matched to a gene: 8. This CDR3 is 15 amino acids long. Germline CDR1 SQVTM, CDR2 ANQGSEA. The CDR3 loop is CSVEVVGQGAGEQYF. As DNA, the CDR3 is TGCAGCGTTGAAGTGGTGGGACAGGGGGCGGGGGAGCAGTACTTC.

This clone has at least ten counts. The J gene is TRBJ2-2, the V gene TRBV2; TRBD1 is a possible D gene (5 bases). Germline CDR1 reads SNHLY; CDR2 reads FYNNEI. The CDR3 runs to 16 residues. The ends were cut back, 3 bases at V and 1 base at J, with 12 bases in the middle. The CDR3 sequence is CASSDWSGMNTGELFF. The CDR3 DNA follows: TGTGCCAGCAGTGATTGGTCAGGGATGAACACCGGGGAGCTGTTTTTT.

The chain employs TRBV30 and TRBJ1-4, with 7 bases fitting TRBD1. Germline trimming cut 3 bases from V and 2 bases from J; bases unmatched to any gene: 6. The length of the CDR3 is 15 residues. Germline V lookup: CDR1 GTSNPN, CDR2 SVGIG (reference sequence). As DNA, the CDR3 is TGTGCCTGGAGCGATACAGGGGAGACTAATGAAAAACTGTTTTTT. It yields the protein CAWSDTGETNEKLFF.

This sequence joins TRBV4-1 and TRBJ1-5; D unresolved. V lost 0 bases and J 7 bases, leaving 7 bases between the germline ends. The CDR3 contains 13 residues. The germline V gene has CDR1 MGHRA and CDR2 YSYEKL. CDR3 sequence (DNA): TGCGCCAGCAGCCAAGATGAGGGCCAGCCCCAGCATTTT. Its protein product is CASSQDEGQPQHF.

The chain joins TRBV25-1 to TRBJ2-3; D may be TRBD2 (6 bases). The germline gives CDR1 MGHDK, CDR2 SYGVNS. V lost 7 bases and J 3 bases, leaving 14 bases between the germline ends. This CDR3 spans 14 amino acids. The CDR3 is CASTRGGTTDTQYF. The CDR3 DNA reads TGTGCCAGCACCCGGGGAGGTACTACAGATACGCAGTATTTT. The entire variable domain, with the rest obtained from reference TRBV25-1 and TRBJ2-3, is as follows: EADIYQTPRYLVIGTGKKITLECSQTMGHDKMYWYQQDPGMELHLIHYSYGVNSTEKGDLSSESTVSRIRTEHFPLTLESARPSHTSQYLCASTRGGTTDTQYFGPGTRLTVL.

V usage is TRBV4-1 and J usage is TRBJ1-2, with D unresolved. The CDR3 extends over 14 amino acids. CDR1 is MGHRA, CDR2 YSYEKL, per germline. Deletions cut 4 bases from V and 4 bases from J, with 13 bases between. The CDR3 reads CASSRAEGPYGYTF. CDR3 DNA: TGCGCCAGCAGCCGTGCGGAGGGTCCCTATGGCTACACCTTC.